These T cell receptor beta chains were read from a single sample in a study of T cell responses to AZD1222 COVID-19 vaccine. Sequenced by immunoSEQ multiplex PCR; TCRdb stores in-frame clones only, minus some. In the table there are about 190,000 clones, over 80% of which are singletons. The starting material was peripheral blood, obtained on day 0 of MenACWY control vaccination. These TCRs come from an adult in good health. Both conserved end residues are part of each CDR3. The order of the fields is CDR3 length, clone size, V gene, J gene, D gene, CDR3 DNA, CDR3 protein. D genes are given only for firm matches. Only some rows state a clone size, as once, few, many or a class for expanded clones.

CDR3 length: 13; clone size: few; V gene: TRBV5-6; J gene: TRBJ1-1; D gene: .; CDR3 DNA: TGTGCCAGCAGCTCTCAGGGTATCACTGAAGCTTTCTTT; CDR3 protein: CASSSQGITEAFF
CDR3 length: 15; clone size: .; V gene: TRBV5-1; J gene: TRBJ2-7; D gene: TRBD2; CDR3 DNA: TGCGCCAGCAGCGTGGGGACTAGCGGGGACTACGAGCAGTACTTC; CDR3 protein: CASSVGTSGDYEQYF
CDR3 length: 14; clone size: .; V gene: TRBV18; J gene: TRBJ2-5; D gene: TRBD2; CDR3 DNA: TGTGCCAGCTCACCGAGTAGCGGGGTTGAGACCCAGTACTTC; CDR3 protein: CASSPSSGVETQYF
CDR3 length: 12; clone size: .; V gene: TRBV3-1/TRBV3-2; J gene: TRBJ1-1; D gene: .; CDR3 DNA: TGTGCCAGCAGCCATCTCAGGACTGAAGCTTTCTTT; CDR3 protein: CASSHLRTEAFF
CDR3 length: 15; clone size: .; V gene: TRBV6-2/TRBV6-3; J gene: TRBJ1-5; D gene: TRBD1; CDR3 DNA: TGTGCCAGCAGTATCGGACAGGGGTGGTTGCAGCCCCAGCATTTT; CDR3 protein: CASSIGQGWLQPQHF
CDR3 length: 14; clone size: .; V gene: TRBV6-5; J gene: TRBJ2-2; D gene: .; CDR3 DNA: TGTGCCAGCAGCCCCGGACGGGACACCGGGGAGCTGTTTTTT; CDR3 protein: CASSPGRDTGELFF
CDR3 length: 20; clone size: .; V gene: TRBV5-5; J gene: TRBJ2-5; D gene: TRBD1; CDR3 DNA: TGTGCCAGCAGCGGATTCGGAAAGGACGTCCCGGACAGGGAAATTATGGCCCAGTACTTC; CDR3 protein: CASSGFGKDVPDREIMAQYF
CDR3 length: 13; clone size: .; V gene: TRBV2; J gene: TRBJ2-7; D gene: .; CDR3 DNA: TGTGCCAGCAGCCGGGACGGAAACTACGAGCAGTACTTC; CDR3 protein: CASSRDGNYEQYF
CDR3 length: 15; clone size: .; V gene: TRBV6-2/TRBV6-3; J gene: TRBJ1-1; D gene: .; CDR3 DNA: TGTGCCAGCAGTTACTCGCAGGGATGGGACACTGAAGCTTTCTTT; CDR3 protein: CASSYSQGWDTEAFF
CDR3 length: 13; clone size: .; V gene: TRBV6-5; J gene: TRBJ2-3; D gene: .; CDR3 DNA: TGTGCCAGCAGTCCCCTGGTCACAGATACGCAGTATTTT; CDR3 protein: CASSPLVTDTQYF
CDR3 length: 16; clone size: .; V gene: TRBV7-6; J gene: TRBJ2-3; D gene: TRBD2; CDR3 DNA: TGTGCCAGCAGCTTAGGTCTAGCGGGGAGCACAGATACGCAGTATTTT; CDR3 protein: CASSLGLAGSTDTQYF
CDR3 length: 15; clone size: .; V gene: TRBV4-2; J gene: TRBJ1-1; D gene: .; CDR3 DNA: TGTGCCAGCAGCCTCCCCCTAGTGGGCAACACTGAAGCTTTCTTT; CDR3 protein: CASSLPLVGNTEAFF
CDR3 length: 14; clone size: .; V gene: TRBV5-1; J gene: TRBJ1-6; D gene: TRBD1; CDR3 DNA: TGCGCCAGCAGCCCAGGGACAGGGAAATCACCCCTCCACTTT; CDR3 protein: CASSPGTGKSPLHF
CDR3 length: 14; clone size: .; V gene: TRBV19; J gene: TRBJ2-3; D gene: .; CDR3 DNA: TGTGCCAGTAGTATAAACCAAATAACAGATACGCAGTATTTT; CDR3 protein: CASSINQITDTQYF
CDR3 length: 13; clone size: .; V gene: TRBV7-9; J gene: TRBJ1-2; D gene: .; CDR3 DNA: TGTGCCAGCAGCTTAGAAGGCCAGGGCGGCTACACCTTC; CDR3 protein: CASSLEGQGGYTF
CDR3 length: 14; clone size: .; V gene: TRBV14; J gene: TRBJ1-3; D gene: .; CDR3 DNA: TGTGCCAGCAGCCAAGTTTTCTCTGGAAACACCATATATTTT; CDR3 protein: CASSQVFSGNTIYF
CDR3 length: 16; clone size: .; V gene: TRBV30; J gene: TRBJ1-5; D gene: TRBD1; CDR3 DNA: TGTGCCTGGAGTCCGATCAGGGGGAATAGCAATCAGCCCCAGCATTTT; CDR3 protein: CAWSPIRGNSNQPQHF
CDR3 length: 10; clone size: once; V gene: TRBV19; J gene: TRBJ1-1; D gene: .; CDR3 DNA: TGTGCCAGTAGGAGCACTGAAGCTTTCTTT; CDR3 protein: CASRSTEAFF
CDR3 length: 16; clone size: .; V gene: TRBV30; J gene: TRBJ1-2; D gene: .; CDR3 DNA: TGTGCCTGGAGTGTACTGGAGAGGGGTGGTGACTATGGCTACACCTTC; CDR3 protein: CAWSVLERGGDYGYTF
CDR3 length: 19; clone size: once; V gene: TRBV9; J gene: TRBJ2-2; D gene: TRBD2; CDR3 DNA: TGTGCCAGCAGCGCCCGGACGGACCGGCGGGAGGGCCGAACCGGGGAGCTGTTTTTT; CDR3 protein: CASSARTDRREGRTGELFF
CDR3 length: 18; clone size: .; V gene: TRBV3-1/TRBV3-2; J gene: TRBJ2-4; D gene: TRBD2; CDR3 DNA: TGTGCCAGCAGCCAAAAGGGGACTAGCGGGGCCTACAAAAACATTCAGTACTTC; CDR3 protein: CASSQKGTSGAYKNIQYF
CDR3 length: 15; clone size: .; V gene: TRBV3-1/TRBV3-2; J gene: TRBJ2-7; D gene: .; CDR3 DNA: TGTGCCAGCAGCCTCCCCGGGACCGCAACCTACGAGCAGTACTTC; CDR3 protein: CASSLPGTATYEQYF
CDR3 length: 19; clone size: .; V gene: TRBV7-3; J gene: TRBJ2-6; D gene: TRBD2; CDR3 DNA: TGTGCCAGCAGCCCGACCTTGGCTAGCGGGGGCGGTGGGGCCAACGTCCTGACTTTC; CDR3 protein: CASSPTLASGGGGANVLTF
CDR3 length: 14; clone size: .; V gene: TRBV5-5; J gene: TRBJ1-1; D gene: .; CDR3 DNA: TGTGCCAGCAGCCTGGACGGGGCGGGGGGTGAAGCTTTCTTT; CDR3 protein: CASSLDGAGGEAFF
CDR3 length: 16; clone size: .; V gene: TRBV4-1; J gene: TRBJ1-2; D gene: .; CDR3 DNA: TGCGCCAGCAGCCAAGATGGGGTAAACCAGGGAAGAGGCTACACCTTC; CDR3 protein: CASSQDGVNQGRGYTF
CDR3 length: 17; clone size: .; V gene: TRBV25-1; J gene: TRBJ1-6; D gene: TRBD1; CDR3 DNA: TGTGCCAGCAGTGGGAGGAGGGAGACAGGGTTTAATTCACCCCTCCACTTT; CDR3 protein: CASSGRRETGFNSPLHF
CDR3 length: 16; clone size: few; V gene: TRBV28; J gene: TRBJ2-7; D gene: TRBD2; CDR3 DNA: TGTGCCAGCAGTTTTGGGAGCGGGGGGCTACCTTACGAGCAGTACTTC; CDR3 protein: CASSFGSGGLPYEQYF
CDR3 length: 16; clone size: .; V gene: TRBV10-1; J gene: TRBJ2-1; D gene: TRBD2; CDR3 DNA: TGCGCCAGCAGCCGATCCGGGACTAGCGAGATGAATGAGCAGTTCTTC; CDR3 protein: CASSRSGTSEMNEQFF
CDR3 length: 14; clone size: .; V gene: TRBV9; J gene: TRBJ1-1; D gene: .; CDR3 DNA: TGTGCCAGCAGCGTATATGCGGGGAACACTGAAGCTTTCTTT; CDR3 protein: CASSVYAGNTEAFF
CDR3 length: 15; clone size: few; V gene: TRBV28; J gene: TRBJ2-7; D gene: TRBD2; CDR3 DNA: TGTGCCAGCAGTCGGGCCGGGACTAGCGTCTACGAGCAGTACTTC; CDR3 protein: CASSRAGTSVYEQYF
CDR3 length: 15; clone size: .; V gene: TRBV11-2; J gene: TRBJ1-6; D gene: .; CDR3 DNA: TGTGCCAGCAGCTTATACGGGCAGGGGACGTCACCCCTCCACTTT; CDR3 protein: CASSLYGQGTSPLHF
CDR3 length: 14; clone size: .; V gene: TRBV11-2; J gene: TRBJ2-7; D gene: .; CDR3 DNA: TGTGCCAGCAGCCCGCGGGACAGTTCCTACGAGCAGTACTTC; CDR3 protein: CASSPRDSSYEQYF
CDR3 length: 13; clone size: .; V gene: TRBV5-4; J gene: TRBJ1-2; D gene: .; CDR3 DNA: TGTGCCAGCAGCTTGGGGGGAGGCTATGGCTACACCTTC; CDR3 protein: CASSLGGGYGYTF
CDR3 length: 15; clone size: .; V gene: TRBV9; J gene: TRBJ1-1; D gene: .; CDR3 DNA: TGTGCCAGCAGCGCCGTATCGGTGGGGAACACTGAAGCTTTCTTT; CDR3 protein: CASSAVSVGNTEAFF
CDR3 length: 13; clone size: .; V gene: TRBV19; J gene: TRBJ2-7; D gene: TRBD2; CDR3 DNA: TGTGCCAGTAGTATTATGGCGGGAGGCGAGCAGTACTTC; CDR3 protein: CASSIMAGGEQYF
CDR3 length: 14; clone size: .; V gene: TRBV6-5; J gene: TRBJ1-6; D gene: TRBD1; CDR3 DNA: TGTGCCAGCAGCAAGACAGGGGGCAATTCACCCCTCCACTTT; CDR3 protein: CASSKTGGNSPLHF
CDR3 length: 16; clone size: .; V gene: TRBV19; J gene: TRBJ2-7; D gene: TRBD2; CDR3 DNA: TGTGCCAGTAGTCGCCTGCTAGCGGGAGACCCCTACGAGCAGTACTTC; CDR3 protein: CASSRLLAGDPYEQYF
CDR3 length: 14; clone size: .; V gene: TRBV28; J gene: TRBJ2-7; D gene: .; CDR3 DNA: TGTGCCAGCAGTCCCTCCGGGACCTCCTACGAGCAGTACTTC; CDR3 protein: CASSPSGTSYEQYF
CDR3 length: 14; clone size: .; V gene: TRBV27; J gene: TRBJ2-5; D gene: .; CDR3 DNA: TGTGCCAGCAGTTTTAGTAGGGCGCCGGGGACCCAGTACTTC; CDR3 protein: CASSFSRAPGTQYF